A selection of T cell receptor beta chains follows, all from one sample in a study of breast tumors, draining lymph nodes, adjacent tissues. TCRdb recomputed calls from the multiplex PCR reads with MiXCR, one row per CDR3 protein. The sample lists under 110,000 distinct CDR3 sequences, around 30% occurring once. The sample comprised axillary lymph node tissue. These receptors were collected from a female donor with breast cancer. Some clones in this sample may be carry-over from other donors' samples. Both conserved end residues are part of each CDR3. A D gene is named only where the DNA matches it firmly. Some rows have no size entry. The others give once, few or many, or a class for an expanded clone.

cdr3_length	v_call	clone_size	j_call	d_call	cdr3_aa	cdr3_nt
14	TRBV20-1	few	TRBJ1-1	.	CSAPKAGQGTEAFF	TGCAGTGCCCCGAAGGCAGGGCAGGGTACTGAAGCTTTCTTT
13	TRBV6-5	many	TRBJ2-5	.	CASSSTARETQYF	TGTGCCAGCAGTTCGACGGCCCGAGAGACCCAGTACTTC
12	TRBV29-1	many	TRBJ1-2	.	CSVGGVDYGYTF	TGCAGCGTTGGAGGGGTTGACTATGGCTACACCTTC
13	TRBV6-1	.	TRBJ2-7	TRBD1	CASSAGTGGEQYF	TGTGCCAGCAGTGCCGGGACAGGTGGCGAGCAGTACTTC
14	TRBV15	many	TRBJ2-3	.	CATSRDRGTDTQYF	TGTGCCACCAGCAGAGATAGAGGCACAGATACGCAGTATTTT
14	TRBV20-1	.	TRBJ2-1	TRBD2	CSVVGTSGINEQFF	TGCAGTGTGGTGGGGACTAGCGGGATCAATGAGCAGTTCTTC
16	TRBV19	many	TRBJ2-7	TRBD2	CASEQGSGTSGVKQYF	TGTGCCAGCGAACAGGGATCCGGGACTAGCGGGGTGAAGCAGTACTTC
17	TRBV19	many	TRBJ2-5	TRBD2	CASRDPGLAGGLETQYF	TGTGCCAGTAGAGATCCGGGACTAGCGGGGGGGTTAGAGACCCAGTACTTC
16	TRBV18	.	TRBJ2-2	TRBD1	CASSPLRDRDIGELFF	TGTGCCAGCTCACCGCTTCGGGACAGGGACATCGGGGAGCTGTTTTTT
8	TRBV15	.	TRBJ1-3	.	CWRNTIYF	TGCTGGCGAAACACCATATATTTT
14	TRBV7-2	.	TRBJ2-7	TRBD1	CASSRRTGDYEQYF	TGTGCCAGCAGCCGTCGGACAGGAGACTACGAGCAGTACTTC
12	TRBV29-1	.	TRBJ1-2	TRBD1	CSLGQGESGYTF	TGCAGCTTAGGGCAGGGGGAGAGTGGCTACACCTTC
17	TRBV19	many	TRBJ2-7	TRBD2	CASSIGTSGKASYEQYF	TGTGCCAGTAGTATAGGGACTAGCGGGAAGGCCTCCTACGAGCAGTACTTC
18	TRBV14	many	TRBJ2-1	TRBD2	CASSHPPGTSGGHNEQFF	TGTGCCAGCAGCCACCCTCCCGGGACTAGCGGGGGGCACAATGAGCAGTTCTTC
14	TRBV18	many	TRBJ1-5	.	CASSPGGLDQPQHF	TGTGCCAGCTCACCAGGAGGGTTGGATCAGCCCCAGCATTTT
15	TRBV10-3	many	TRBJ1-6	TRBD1	CAISESTGVNSPLHF	TGTGCCATCAGTGAGTCGACAGGGGTGAATTCACCCCTCCACTTT
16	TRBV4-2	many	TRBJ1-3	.	CASSQDPTTSGNTIYF	TGTGCCAGCAGCCAAGATCCGACCACTTCTGGAAACACCATATATTTT
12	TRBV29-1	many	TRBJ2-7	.	CSVLLDSGEQYF	TGCAGCGTTCTCCTAGATTCCGGCGAGCAGTACTTC
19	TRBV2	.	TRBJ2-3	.	CASSEIPVTEGPGTDTQYF	TGTGCCAGCAGTGAGATCCCCGTCACCGAGGGGCCCGGCACAGATACCCAGTATTTT
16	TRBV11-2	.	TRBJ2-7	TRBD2	CASSTGLAGSSCEQYF	TGTGCCAGCAGCACCGGGCTAGCGGGGAGCTCCTGCGAGCAGTACTTC
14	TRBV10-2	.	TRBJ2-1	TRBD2	CASSLTSGYNEQFF	TGCGCCAGCAGTCTTACTAGCGGCTACAATGAGCAGTTCTTC
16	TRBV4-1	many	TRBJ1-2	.	CASSQVRNWANYGYTF	TGCGCCAGCAGCCAAGTCAGGAATTGGGCTAACTATGGCTACACCTTC
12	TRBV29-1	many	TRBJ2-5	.	CSVVDRWETQYF	TGCAGCGTTGTTGATCGTTGGGAGACCCAGTACTTC
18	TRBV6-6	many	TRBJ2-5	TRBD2	CASSYGRSSGTFQETQYF	TGTGCCAGCAGTTATGGACGCTCTAGCGGGACGTTCCAAGAGACCCAGTACTTC
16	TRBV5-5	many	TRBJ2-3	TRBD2	CASSLGGDPVTDTQYF	TGTGCCAGCAGCCTGGGGGGGGACCCGGTCACAGATACGCAGTATTTT
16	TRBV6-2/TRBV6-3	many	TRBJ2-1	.	CASSYSSSRPYNEQFF	TGTGCCAGCAGTTACTCGAGTTCGCGACCGTACAATGAGCAGTTCTTC
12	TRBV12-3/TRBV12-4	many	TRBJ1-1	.	CASSLGNLVAFF	TGTGCCAGCAGCCTCGGGAATTTGGTAGCTTTCTTT
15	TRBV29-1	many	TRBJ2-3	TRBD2	CSAKGLAGPSDTQYF	TGCAGCGCCAAGGGACTAGCGGGGCCCTCAGATACGCAGTATTTT
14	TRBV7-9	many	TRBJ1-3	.	CASSLEGGRNTIYF	TGTGCCAGCAGCTTAGAGGGTGGGAGGAACACCATATATTTT
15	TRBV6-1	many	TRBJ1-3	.	CASSEEDSSGNTIYF	TGTGCCAGCAGTGAAGAAGACAGCTCTGGAAACACCATATATTTT
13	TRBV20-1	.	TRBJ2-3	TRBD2	CSASGTSIDTQYF	TGCAGTGCGAGCGGGACTTCCATAGATACGCAGTATTTT
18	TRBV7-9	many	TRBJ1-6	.	CASSLGQRAASYNSPLHF	TGTGCCAGCAGCTTAGGCCAGAGGGCAGCCTCCTATAATTCACCCCTCCACTTT
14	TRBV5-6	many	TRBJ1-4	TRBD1	CASSSDRGREKLFF	TGTGCCAGCAGCTCAGACAGGGGGCGGGAAAAACTGTTTTTT
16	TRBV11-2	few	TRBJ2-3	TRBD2	CASSPSPGTRTDTQYF	TGTGCCAGCAGCCCTAGCCCCGGGACTAGGACAGATACGCAGTATTTT
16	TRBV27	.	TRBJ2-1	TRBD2	CASSPSGLAGHNEQFF	TGTGCCAGCAGTCCTTCTGGACTAGCGGGGCACAATGAGCAGTTCTTC
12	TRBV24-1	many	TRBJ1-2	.	CATSDPGGGYTF	TGTGCCACCAGTGACCCGGGGGGCGGCTACACCTTC